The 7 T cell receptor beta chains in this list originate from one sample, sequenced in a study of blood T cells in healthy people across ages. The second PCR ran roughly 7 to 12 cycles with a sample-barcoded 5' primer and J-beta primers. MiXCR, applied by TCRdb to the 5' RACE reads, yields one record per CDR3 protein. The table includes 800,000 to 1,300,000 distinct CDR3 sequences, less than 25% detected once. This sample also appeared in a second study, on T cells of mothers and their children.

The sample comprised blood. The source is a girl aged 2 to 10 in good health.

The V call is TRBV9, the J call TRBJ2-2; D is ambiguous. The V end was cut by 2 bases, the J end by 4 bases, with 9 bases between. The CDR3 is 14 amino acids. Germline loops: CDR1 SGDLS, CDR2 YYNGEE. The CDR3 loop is CASSVLGSTGELFF. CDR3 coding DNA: TGTGCCAGCAGCGTTCTGGGAAGCACCGGGGAGCTGTTTTTT.

CDR3 DNA sequence: TGTGCCAGCAGTGGCGTGGACTCGCACGAGCAGTACTTC. Translation: CASSGVDSHEQYF. This chain uses TRBV13 with TRBJ2-7, with D possibly TRBD2 on 5 matching bases. CDR1 and CDR2 (germline): PRHDT, FYEKMQ (reference sequence). The V end lost 6 bases, the J end lost 5 bases, and 14 bases lay between the germline ends. The CDR3 totals 13 residues.

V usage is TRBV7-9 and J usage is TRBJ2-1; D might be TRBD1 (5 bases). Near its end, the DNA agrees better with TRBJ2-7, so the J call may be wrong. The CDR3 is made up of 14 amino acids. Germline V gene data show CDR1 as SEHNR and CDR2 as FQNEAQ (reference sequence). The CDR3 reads CASSIQTVPYEQYF. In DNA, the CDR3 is TGTGCCAGCAGTATTCAGACAGTACCTTACGAGCAGTACTTC.

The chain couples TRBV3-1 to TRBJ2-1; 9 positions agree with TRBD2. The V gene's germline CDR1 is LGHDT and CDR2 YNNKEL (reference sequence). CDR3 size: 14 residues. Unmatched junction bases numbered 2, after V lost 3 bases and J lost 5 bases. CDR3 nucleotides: TGTGCCAGCAGCCAGGCGGGAGGGCACAATGAGCAGTTCTTC. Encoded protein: CASSQAGGHNEQFF.

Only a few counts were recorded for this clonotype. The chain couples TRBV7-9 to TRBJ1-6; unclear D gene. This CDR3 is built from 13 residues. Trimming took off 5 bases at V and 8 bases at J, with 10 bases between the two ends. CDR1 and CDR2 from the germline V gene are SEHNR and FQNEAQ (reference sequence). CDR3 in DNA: TGTGCCAGCAGCCCTGCGGGAGATTCACCCCTCCACTTT. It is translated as CASSPAGDSPLHF.

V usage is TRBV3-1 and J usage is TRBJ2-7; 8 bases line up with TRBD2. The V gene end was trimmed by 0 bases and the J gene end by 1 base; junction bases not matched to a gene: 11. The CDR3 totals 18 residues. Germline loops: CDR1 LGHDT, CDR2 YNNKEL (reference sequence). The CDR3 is CASSQENPLSGISYEQYF. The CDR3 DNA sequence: TGTGCCAGCAGCCAAGAGAACCCCCTTAGCGGGATTTCCTACGAGCAGTACTTC.

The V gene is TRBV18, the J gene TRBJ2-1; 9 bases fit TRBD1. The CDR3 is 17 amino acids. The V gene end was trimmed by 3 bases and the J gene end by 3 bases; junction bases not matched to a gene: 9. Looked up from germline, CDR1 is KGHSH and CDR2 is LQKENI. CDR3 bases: TGTGCCAGCTCACCGCCGGACAGGGGACCAGGCTACAATGAGCAGTTCTTC. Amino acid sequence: CASSPPDRGPGYNEQFF.